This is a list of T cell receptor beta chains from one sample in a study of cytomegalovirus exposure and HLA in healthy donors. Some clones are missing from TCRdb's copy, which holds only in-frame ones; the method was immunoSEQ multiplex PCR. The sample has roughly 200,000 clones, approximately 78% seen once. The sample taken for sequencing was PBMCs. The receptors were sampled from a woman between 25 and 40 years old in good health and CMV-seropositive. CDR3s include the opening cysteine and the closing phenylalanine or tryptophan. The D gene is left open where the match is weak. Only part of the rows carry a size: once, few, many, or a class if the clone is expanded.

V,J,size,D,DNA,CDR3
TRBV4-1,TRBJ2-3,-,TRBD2,TGCGCCAGCAGCCGAGTAGCGGGCTCCCTCACAGATACGCAGTATTTT,CASSRVAGSLTDTQYF
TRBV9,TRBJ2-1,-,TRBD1,TGTGCCAGCAGCGCATTTTCCGGGACAGGGCACAATGAGCAGTTCTTC,CASSAFSGTGHNEQFF
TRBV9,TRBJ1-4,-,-,TGTGCCAGCAGCCCCACAGGGCAAGCAACTAATGAAAAACTGTTTTTT,CASSPTGQATNEKLFF
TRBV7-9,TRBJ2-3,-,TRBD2,TGTGCCAGCAGCTTGGGGGCCTTGGGGACTAGCGGGATTGGATATACGCAGTATTTT,CASSLGALGTSGIGYTQYF
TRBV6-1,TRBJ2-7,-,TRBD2,TGTGCCAGCAGTGAGTCTAGCGGGGGGCTCCGTCCTGAGCAGTACTTC,CASSESSGGLRPEQYF
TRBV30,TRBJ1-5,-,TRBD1,TGTGCCTGGGCGGACAGGGGGCGCGGTCAGCCCCAGCATTTT,CAWADRGRGQPQHF
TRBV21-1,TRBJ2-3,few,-,TGTGCCAGCAGCAAAGGACTAGCGGGAGGGGGCACAGATACGCAGTATTTT,CASSKGLAGGGTDTQYF
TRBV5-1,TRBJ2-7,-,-,TGCGCCAGCAGCTCGTCGCAGACCTACGAGCAGTACTTC,CASSSSQTYEQYF
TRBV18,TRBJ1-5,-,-,TGTGCCAGCTCACCACTGGGTGGGGAGAGCAATCAGCCCCAGCATTTT,CASSPLGGESNQPQHF
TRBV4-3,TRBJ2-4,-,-,TGCGCCAGCAGCCAAGGCAGATTGGCCAAAAACATTCAGTACTTC,CASSQGRLAKNIQYF
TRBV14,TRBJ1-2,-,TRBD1,TGTGCCAGCAGCCAAGATGCCCCTGACAGGGGTCAAGGCTACACCTTC,CASSQDAPDRGQGYTF
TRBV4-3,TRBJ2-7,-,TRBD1,TGCGCCAGCAGCCAGAACAGGGGGTGGGACTACGAGCAGTACTTC,CASSQNRGWDYEQYF
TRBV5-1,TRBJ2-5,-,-,TGCGCCAGCAGCCCCGATAGGGGGACCCAGTACTTC,CASSPDRGTQYF
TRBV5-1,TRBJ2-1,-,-,TGCGCCAGCAGCTTGTCAACTAGCAGCTCCTACAATGAGCAGTTCTTC,CASSLSTSSSYNEQFF
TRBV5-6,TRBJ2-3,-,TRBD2,TGTGCCAGCAGCCGCCGACTAGCGGGGGGGATAGATACGCAGTATTTT,CASSRRLAGGIDTQYF
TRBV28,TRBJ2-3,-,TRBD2,TGTGCCAGCAGTTGGACTAGCGGGAGAGGCACAGATACGCAGTATTTT,CASSWTSGRGTDTQYF
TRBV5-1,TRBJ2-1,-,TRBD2,TGCGCCAGCAGCGAGACTCCTAGCGGGAGCTCCTACAATGAGCAGTTCTTC,CASSETPSGSSYNEQFF
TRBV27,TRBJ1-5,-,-,TGTGCCAGCAGTCCGGAGGGTGGACTTTATAGCAATCAGCCCCAGCATTTT,CASSPEGGLYSNQPQHF
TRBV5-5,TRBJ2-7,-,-,TGTGCCAGCAGCTTGGTCACAGGGACCTACGAGCAGTACTTC,CASSLVTGTYEQYF
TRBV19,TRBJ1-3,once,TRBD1,TGTGCCAGTAGTCAAGGGGCAGGGGGCGAAGGAAACACCATATATTTT,CASSQGAGGEGNTIYF
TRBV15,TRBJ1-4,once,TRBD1,TGTGCCACCAGCAGAGATCGGACAGGAAGGGGTGAAAAACTGTTTTTT,CATSRDRTGRGEKLFF
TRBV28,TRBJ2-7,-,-,TGTGCCACCAAAAGGGACTCAAACTACGAGCAGTACTTC,CATKRDSNYEQYF
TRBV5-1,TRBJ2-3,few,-,TGCGCCAGCAGCCTTCGGGACACAGATACGCAGTATTTT,CASSLRDTDTQYF
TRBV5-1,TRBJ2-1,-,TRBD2,TGCGCCAGCAGCTTGGGTGAGGGACTAGCGGGGGCTGCGCGGTTCTTC,CASSLGEGLAGAARFF
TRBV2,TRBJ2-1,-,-,TGTGCCAGCAGCGCCGGGACTTTAAATGAGCAGTTCTTC,CASSAGTLNEQFF
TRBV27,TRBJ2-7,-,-,TGTGCCAGCAGTTTAGTCGGGGGCTCCTACGAGCAGTACTTC,CASSLVGGSYEQYF
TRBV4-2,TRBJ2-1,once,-,TGTGCCAGCAGCCAAGATACGGGACTCTACAATGAGCAGTTCTTC,CASSQDTGLYNEQFF
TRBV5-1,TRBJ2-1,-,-,TGCGCCAGCAGCTTAGGAGTCCTTGAGCAGTTCTTC,CASSLGVLEQFF